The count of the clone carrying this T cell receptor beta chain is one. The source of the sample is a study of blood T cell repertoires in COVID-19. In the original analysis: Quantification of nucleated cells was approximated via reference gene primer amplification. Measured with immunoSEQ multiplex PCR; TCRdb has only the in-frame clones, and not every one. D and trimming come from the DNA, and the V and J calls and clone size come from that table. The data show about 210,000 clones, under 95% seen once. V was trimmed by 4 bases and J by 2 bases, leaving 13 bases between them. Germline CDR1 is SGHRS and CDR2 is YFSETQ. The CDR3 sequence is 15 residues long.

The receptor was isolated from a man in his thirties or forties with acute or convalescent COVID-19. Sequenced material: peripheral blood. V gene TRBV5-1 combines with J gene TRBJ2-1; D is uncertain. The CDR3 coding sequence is TGCGCCAGCAGCCCAGCAGGTGAACCCTACAATGAGCAGTTCTTC. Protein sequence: CASSPAGEPYNEQFF.